Described below is a single T cell receptor (beta chain) sequence and its context. Its antigen is currently not known. No base-level quality is on record; no much larger clone is a single base apart. The sample comes from a study of T cells in Graves' hyperthyroidism and ophthalmopathy (dated by TCRdb to the late 2010s). For context, the study as a whole: Peripheral blood samples were taken at the time of initial diagnosis, prior to any treatment. In more than 5 Graves' hyperthyroidism patients, the study also compared T-cell repertoires from thyroid tissue with T-cell repertoires from blood. The 100 discovery patients were divided at random into training and test sets in a 7:3 ratio. TCR V-J signatures able to tell the groups apart were searched for in a discovery cohort of 90 to 100 patients, of whom roughly 42 had Graves' ophthalmopathy and 57 had stable Graves' hyperthyroidism. After sampling, hyperthyroidism patients received methimazole starting at 30 mg daily, and ophthalmopathy patients received high-dose intravenous methylprednisolone. Prospective prediction of ophthalmopathy was tested in an independent validation cohort of some 19 hyperthyroidism patients and 15 to 17 patients who later progressed to ophthalmopathy. According to the paper, TCR Vbeta CDR3 sequencing was carried out on over 130 peripheral blood samples, which came from approximately 41 ophthalmopathy, approximately 72 hyperthyroidism and approximately 17 progressor patients.

Its CDR3 holds 15 amino acids, cysteine through phenylalanine. The only DNA kept is the CDR3, 45 bases in frame from the first base. V was cut back by 6 bases and J by 4 bases, leaving a gap of 17 bases between them. CDR1 and CDR2 were assigned from the germline V gene as KGHSH and LQKENI. Points the paper makes about the study in general: Most expanded thyroid clonotypes (frequency above 0.001) were also detected in blood, a finding suggesting that blood repertoires may reflect thyroid immune responses. A model built on a 13 V-J signature distinguished ophthalmopathy from stable hyperthyroidism, reaching roughly 88% sensitivity and around 82% specificity in cross-validation and 80%/75% in testing. During validation, the model predicted progression to ophthalmopathy a median of approximately 7 months ahead of onset, with almost 71% sensitivity and 72.22% specificity. No statistical method was used to set the sample size in advance, and investigators knew the group allocation.

The TCR beta CDR3 regions were amplified from the RNA transcripts. A first-round RT-PCR of the TCR CDR3 used the HTBI primer set with the Qiagen OneStep RT-PCR kit. The libraries were constructed in a second round of multiplex PCR and then size-selected and purified. Sequencing of the libraries was done on an Illumina HiSeq2000 using paired-end 100 bp reads. The authors' pipeline ran thus. SOAPnuke was used to process the raw data, with reads discarded if the reads contained adapters or uncalled bases, had a mean Phred below 15, or lacked an exact constant-primer or identifier match. COPE v1.2.5 was used to merge the high-quality paired reads, and each unique nucleotide sequence was defined as a clonotype. MiTCR v1.1 was used to align clonotypes to the IMGT TRBV, TRBD and TRBJ reference segments. The analysis included only V-J combinations with a frequency above 0.0001, which together covered 99% to 99.2% of the repertoires. A TCS score was defined as the ratio of F50 (clonal expansion) to E x V (chaos), with BLOSUM62-based TCRdist applied between CDR3 peptides within each V-J. Welch's t-statistics and random forest reduced several hundred V-J features to 10 to 15, which were used in a naive Bayes classifier (R e1071). TCRdb reprocessing: public reads trimmed at Q25 with fastp, clones called with MiXCR, in-frame beta chains kept. Under each unique CDR3 protein, matching rows form one entry showing the most common genes and DNA. The V and J calls and clone size are TCRdb's, not the authors'. Within this sample are 250,000 to 400,000 distinct CDR3 sequences, with roughly 13% of them counted one time only. About 37% of the sample comes from the top ten.

Ophthalmopathy patients had moderately to severely active disease, with a Clinical Activity Score of 3 or more, a NOSPECS grade of 4 or more, and a disease duration of less than 3 months. Exclusion was applied to patients with uncontrolled infections, other autoimmune diseases, pregnancy or lactation. Diagnoses relied on clinical symptoms, serum thyroxine and TRAb, thyroid ultrasound and orbital computed tomography. PBMCs were separated from 10 ml of fresh peripheral blood using Ficoll-Paque density gradient centrifugation. Total RNA was extracted with Trizol reagent, and quality was checked on an Agilent 2100 Bioanalyzer.

This clonotype originated in a woman in her thirties or forties with Graves' ophthalmopathy. The specimen sequenced was blood. The chain was built from TRBV18 and TRBJ2-3, with the identity of the D gene unclear. This receptor has the CDR3 CASSNPRLPADTQYF. The DNA sequence follows: TGTGCCAGCTCGAACCCACGACTTCCAGCAGATACGCAGTATTTT.